This TCR beta chain originates from a study of blood T cell repertoires in COVID-19. Study at large: There were acute and convalescent COVID-19 samples, and they came from the United States, Italy and Spain.

Original processing methods: Scientists estimated how many nucleated cells there were by amplifying reference gene primers. Produced via immunoSEQ multiplex PCR; TCRdb's table is partial and in-frame only. That table gives V, J and clone size, and the DNA gave D and trimming. The sample carries a few hundred thousand clones, approximately 85% recorded once. During active infection, Seattle patients enrolled and were then monitored through disease. The clonotype comes from a human donor with COVID-19, enrolled during active disease. The donor label of this sample is uncertain. Sequenced input: peripheral blood.

The CDR3: CATTRDGGNTIYF. The CDR3 DNA reads TGTGCCACCACTAGGGATGGTGGAAACACCATATATTTT. The chain employs TRBV6-5 and TRBJ1-3; D gene unclear. The CDR3 extends over 13 amino acids. Trimming removed 10 bases from V and 3 bases from J, with 13 bases in between. Germline-derived CDR1 and CDR2 are MNHEY and SVGAGI.